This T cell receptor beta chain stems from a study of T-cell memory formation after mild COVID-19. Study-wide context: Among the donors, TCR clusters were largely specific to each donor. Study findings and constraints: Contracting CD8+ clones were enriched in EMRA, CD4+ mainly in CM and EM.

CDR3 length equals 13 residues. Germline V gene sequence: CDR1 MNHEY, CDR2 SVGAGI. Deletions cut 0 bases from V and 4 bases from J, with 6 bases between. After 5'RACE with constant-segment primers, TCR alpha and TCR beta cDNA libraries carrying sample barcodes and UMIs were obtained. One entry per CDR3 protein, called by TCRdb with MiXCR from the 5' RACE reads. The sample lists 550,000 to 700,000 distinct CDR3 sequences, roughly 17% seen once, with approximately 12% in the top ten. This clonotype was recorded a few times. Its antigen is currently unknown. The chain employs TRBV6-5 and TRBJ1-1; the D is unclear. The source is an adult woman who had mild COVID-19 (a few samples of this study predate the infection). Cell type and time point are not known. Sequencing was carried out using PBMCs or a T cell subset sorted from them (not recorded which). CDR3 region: CASSYSTSTEAFF. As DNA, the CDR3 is TGTGCCAGCAGTTACTCGACATCCACTGAAGCTTTCTTT.